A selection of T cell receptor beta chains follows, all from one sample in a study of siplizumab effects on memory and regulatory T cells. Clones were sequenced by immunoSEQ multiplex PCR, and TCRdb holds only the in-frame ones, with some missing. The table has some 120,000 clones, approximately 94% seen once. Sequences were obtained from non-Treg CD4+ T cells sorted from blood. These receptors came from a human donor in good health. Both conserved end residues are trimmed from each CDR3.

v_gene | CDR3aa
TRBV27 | ASSLSAPYSGNTIY
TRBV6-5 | ASSRGSYEQY
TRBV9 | ASSPWDRDYGYT
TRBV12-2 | ASRTRTPLVELF
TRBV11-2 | VSSLDGRQPQH
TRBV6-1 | ASSAGTGRNQPQH
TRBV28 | ASTQERLGGYT
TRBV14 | ASSPGRVTEAF
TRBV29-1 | SVRQLFTDGTQY
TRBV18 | ASSLGPARVNEKLF
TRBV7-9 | ASRGQGLSYEQY
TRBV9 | ASSVEGNTGELF
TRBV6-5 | ASSQGLFNYGYT
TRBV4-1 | ASSQGSMGDRGHEQY
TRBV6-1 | ASSEVGGEGEQY